These 8 T cell receptor beta chains were sequenced from one sample in a study of blood T cell repertoires in COVID-19. Profiled with immunoSEQ multiplex PCR; TCRdb holds only in-frame clones, not every one. The sample contains over 70,000 clones, 85% of which appear only once. Sequencing input: peripheral blood. Source of these receptors: a man at least 80 years old with acute or convalescent COVID-19.

V usage is TRBV7-8 and J usage is TRBJ2-7; D gene unclear. Per germline, CDR1 SGHVS and CDR2 FQNEAQ. The CDR3 runs to 16 residues. Deletions cut 1 base from V and 0 bases from J, with 13 bases between. Written as DNA, the CDR3 is TGTGCCAGCAGCTTAGATCGACGACTGACCTCCTACGAGCAGTACTTC. Protein sequence: CASSLDRRLTSYEQYF.

Only one count was recorded for this clone. V usage is TRBV25-1 and J usage is TRBJ1-1, with 7 bases that match TRBD1. V gave up 3 bases and J gave up 0 bases; unmatched junction bases: 4. This CDR3 comprises 15 residues. The germline CDR1 and CDR2 sequences are MGHDK and SYGVNS. The CDR3 bases are TGTGCCAGCAGTGATCCGACAGGGCTGAACACTGAAGCTTTCTTT. Encoded protein: CASSDPTGLNTEAFF.

The count of this clone is one. The chain employs TRBV6-5 and TRBJ2-7; D unresolved. Germline assignment: CDR1 MNHEY and CDR2 SVGAGI. V was pared by 0 bases and J by 8 bases, with 20 bases between. The length of the CDR3 is 16 residues. CDR3: CASSYSWIPWYDKQYF. The CDR3 region has the DNA TGTGCCAGCAGTTACTCTTGGATACCCTGGTACGACAAGCAGTACTTC.

The gene calls are TRBV25-1 and TRBJ2-7; D perhaps matches TRBD1 (5 bases). The germline V and J ends were trimmed by 4 bases and 2 bases, with 9 bases remaining between them. Germline V CDR1 and CDR2: MGHDK, SYGVNS. There are 13 residues in the CDR3. CDR3 in DNA: TGTGCCAGCAGTGGAGACAGAGCCTACGAGCAGTACTTC. It encodes CASSGDRAYEQYF.

The chain is built from TRBV19 and TRBJ1-1; the D gene is possibly TRBD1 (5 bases). CDR1 and CDR2 from the germline V gene are LNHDA and SQIVND (reference sequence). V lost 3 bases to trimming and J lost 1 base, with 15 bases between them. This CDR3 has 16 residues. In nucleotides, the CDR3 is TGTGCCAGTAGTATTGGGGCAGGGCTACCGAACACTGAAGCTTTCTTT. This gives the protein CASSIGAGLPNTEAFF.

V is TRBV28 and J is TRBJ2-5, with D possibly matching TRBD1 (6 bases). V lost 6 bases and J lost 2, with 13 bases in between. CDR1 and CDR2 (germline): MDHEN, SYDVKM. This CDR3 is built from 14 residues. The CDR3 sequence: CASRPQGKQETQYF. The CDR3 nucleotides read TGTGCCAGCAGGCCTCAGGGGAAGCAAGAGACCCAGTACTTC.

V usage is TRBV7-9 and J usage is TRBJ2-3; 9 bases agree with TRBD1. Germline V lookup: CDR1 SEHNR, CDR2 FQNEAQ (reference sequence). The CDR3 is 15 amino acids. V gave up 5 bases and J gave up 5 bases; unmatched junction bases: 8. The CDR3 sequence is CASSPGQGSGDTQYF. The DNA of the CDR3 is TGTGCCAGCAGCCCCGGACAGGGGTCGGGAGATACGCAGTATTTT.

For this clone: Relative to the germline gene, one junction end is altered; a read error may explain this. This chain uses TRBV6-5 with TRBJ1-4; 9 bases match TRBD1. Germline CDR1 MNHEY, CDR2 SVGAGI. The CDR3 sequence is 16 residues long. CDR3 sequence: CASRYYSGTGHEKLFF. The CDR3 DNA follows: TGTGCCAGCAGGTACTACTCCGGGACAGGGCATGAAAAACTGTTTTTT.